The rows below give T cell receptor beta chains drawn from one sample of a study of cytomegalovirus exposure and HLA in healthy donors. The assay was immunoSEQ multiplex PCR, and TCRdb's table has in-frame clones only and misses some. The sample gives 150,000 to 200,000 clones, 70% to 85% of which show up once; about 1.4% is in the top ten. The sequencing input was PBMCs. The receptors here all came from a woman under 40 in good health and CMV-seropositive. CDR3s include the opening cysteine and the closing phenylalanine or tryptophan. D genes are given only for firm matches. Clone size is stated in some rows and not others, as once, few, many or a class when expanded.

D: TRBD2; J: TRBJ2-5; length: 17; size: NA; V: TRBV27; DNA: TGTGCCAGCAGCCGTTCCGGGACTAGCGGGAGCCAGGAGACCCAGTACTTC; CDR3: CASSRSGTSGSQETQYF
D: TRBD1; J: TRBJ2-3; length: 15; size: NA; V: TRBV14; DNA: TGTGCCAGCAGCCAAGGACAGGGGGCGCGGGGTACGCAGTATTTT; CDR3: CASSQGQGARGTQYF
D: TRBD1; J: TRBJ2-3; length: 16; size: few; V: TRBV19; DNA: TGTGCCAGTAGTATAACGACAGGGACCCGCACAGATACGCAGTATTTT; CDR3: CASSITTGTRTDTQYF
D: NA; J: TRBJ1-2; length: 13; size: few; V: TRBV5-4; DNA: TGTGCCAGCAGCACAAGGACAGTTTACGGCTACACCTTC; CDR3: CASSTRTVYGYTF
D: TRBD1; J: TRBJ1-5; length: 16; size: few; V: TRBV28; DNA: TGTGCCAGCAGTTTAGGGACAGGGACGGGCAATCAGCCCCAGCATTTT; CDR3: CASSLGTGTGNQPQHF
D: TRBD2; J: TRBJ2-1; length: 22; size: NA; V: TRBV15; DNA: TGTGCCACCAGCAGAGCGGCTGTAACCCGGGGCGGAACTAGCGGGGACTACAATGAGCAGTTCTTC; CDR3: CATSRAAVTRGGTSGDYNEQFF
D: NA; J: TRBJ2-3; length: 20; size: once; V: TRBV1; DNA: TGCACCAGCAGCCATCGACTGAGCGGGAGAACGGGGAGTAGCACAGATACGCAGTATTTT; CDR3: CTSSHRLSGRTGSSTDTQYF
D: TRBD2; J: TRBJ2-7; length: 15; size: NA; V: TRBV11-2; DNA: TGTGCCAGCAGCTTACAGACTAGCGGGAGCCACGAGCAGTACTTC; CDR3: CASSLQTSGSHEQYF
D: NA; J: TRBJ2-6; length: 16; size: NA; V: TRBV4-3; DNA: TGCGCCAGCAGCCAAGATGGGGGCGCTGGGGCCAACGTCCTGACTTTC; CDR3: CASSQDGGAGANVLTF
D: NA; J: TRBJ2-3; length: 14; size: NA; V: TRBV7-2; DNA: TGTGCCAGCAGCTTTGGGCGGGGGCCAGATACGCAGTATTTT; CDR3: CASSFGRGPDTQYF
D: NA; J: TRBJ2-7; length: 13; size: few; V: TRBV4-1; DNA: TGCGCCAGCAGTCCCGTGCAGGGGTACGAGCAGTACTTC; CDR3: CASSPVQGYEQYF
D: TRBD2; J: TRBJ2-7; length: 19; size: NA; V: TRBV11-2; DNA: TGTGCCAGCAGCTCTACCGCCGGGGTAGCGGGAGAAAGACCCTACGAGCAGTACTTC; CDR3: CASSSTAGVAGERPYEQYF
D: TRBD1; J: TRBJ2-7; length: 13; size: NA; V: TRBV5-8; DNA: TGTGCCAGCAGCCCAGGACAGGGGGCATCCCGGTACTTC; CDR3: CASSPGQGASRYF
D: NA; J: TRBJ2-1; length: 11; size: NA; V: TRBV19; DNA: TGTGCCAGTAGTCGCTACAATGAGCAGTTCTTC; CDR3: CASSRYNEQFF
D: TRBD2; J: TRBJ2-5; length: 14; size: once; V: TRBV25-1; DNA: TGTGCCAGCAGTGCGGGGGGGGTTCAAGAGACCCAGTACTTC; CDR3: CASSAGGVQETQYF
D: TRBD1; J: TRBJ1-5; length: 16; size: NA; V: TRBV7-8; DNA: TGTGCCAGCAGCTTAACGTCCGGACAGGGAAGACAGCCCCAGCATTTT; CDR3: CASSLTSGQGRQPQHF
D: TRBD2; J: TRBJ2-3; length: 12; size: NA; V: TRBV7-9; DNA: TGTGCCAGCAGCTTAGAAGCGGGGGGGAAGTATTTT; CDR3: CASSLEAGGKYF
D: TRBD2; J: TRBJ2-5; length: 18; size: NA; V: TRBV7-9; DNA: TGTGCCAGCAGCTCCGGACAGAGCGTCGTAGCGGGGAAAGAGACCCAGTACTTC; CDR3: CASSSGQSVVAGKETQYF
D: TRBD2; J: TRBJ2-3; length: 14; size: NA; V: TRBV29-1; DNA: TGCAGCGTTGAAGTCGCGGGAGTTGAAGATACGCAGTATTTT; CDR3: CSVEVAGVEDTQYF
D: TRBD2; J: TRBJ2-5; length: 16; size: NA; V: TRBV2; DNA: TGTGCCAGCAGACCACTTAGCGGGAGGGACCAAGAGACCCAGTACTTC; CDR3: CASRPLSGRDQETQYF
D: NA; J: TRBJ1-1; length: 15; size: NA; V: TRBV6-1; DNA: TGTGCCAGCAGTGAGAGGTCCTCCTCGAACACTGAAGCTTTCTTT; CDR3: CASSERSSSNTEAFF
D: TRBD2; J: TRBJ2-7; length: 16; size: NA; V: TRBV7-9; DNA: TGTGCCAGCAGCTTAGACGGCGGGAGGAACATCTACGAGCAGTACTTC; CDR3: CASSLDGGRNIYEQYF
D: NA; J: TRBJ1-1; length: 16; size: NA; V: TRBV7-2; DNA: TGTGCCAGCAGCTTAGCAGGGGGAGAGGGGTGGACTGAAGCTTTCTTT; CDR3: CASSLAGGEGWTEAFF
D: TRBD1; J: TRBJ1-1; length: 14; size: NA; V: TRBV6-5; DNA: TGTGCCAGCAGTGTCAGGGGGCGAGTCCCTGAAGCTTTCTTT; CDR3: CASSVRGRVPEAFF
D: TRBD2; J: TRBJ2-5; length: 16; size: NA; V: TRBV7-2; DNA: TGTGCCAGCAGCCAAGGGACTAGCGGATTCCAAGAGACCCAGTACTTC; CDR3: CASSQGTSGFQETQYF
D: NA; J: TRBJ1-4; length: 16; size: few; V: TRBV6-5; DNA: TGTGCCAGCAGTTACGCGTCGGAGGCGGCGAATGAAAAACTGTTTTTT; CDR3: CASSYASEAANEKLFF
D: NA; J: TRBJ2-7; length: 14; size: NA; V: TRBV6-6; DNA: TGTGCCAGCAGTTACTCCGAGGCCTCCCGAGAGCAGTACTTC; CDR3: CASSYSEASREQYF
D: TRBD1; J: TRBJ2-1; length: 15; size: NA; V: TRBV5-1; DNA: TGCGCCAGCAGCTTGGGGCCGGGACAGGGGGCGCGGCAGTTCTTC; CDR3: CASSLGPGQGARQFF
D: TRBD1; J: TRBJ1-1; length: 14; size: NA; V: TRBV6-1; DNA: TGTGCCAGCATTCCCGGGACAGGGTACACTGAAGCTTTCTTT; CDR3: CASIPGTGYTEAFF
D: NA; J: TRBJ2-7; length: 16; size: NA; V: TRBV5-1; DNA: TGCGCCAGCAGCTTGGCGATAGCGAGGTTAGGCTACGAGCAGTACTTC; CDR3: CASSLAIARLGYEQYF
D: NA; J: TRBJ1-2; length: 14; size: NA; V: TRBV5-8; DNA: TGTGCCAGCAGCTTGATTGGGCAGGGATACCTCTACACCTTC; CDR3: CASSLIGQGYLYTF
D: TRBD1; J: TRBJ1-6; length: 16; size: NA; V: TRBV9; DNA: TGTGCCAGCAGCGAAGGAGGGACAGGGGTCAATTCACCCCTCCACTTT; CDR3: CASSEGGTGVNSPLHF
D: NA; J: TRBJ1-5; length: 15; size: NA; V: TRBV30; DNA: TGTGCCTGGAGTGGTCTTGGGACTGTAGATCAGCCCCAGCATTTT; CDR3: CAWSGLGTVDQPQHF
D: TRBD1; J: TRBJ1-2; length: 14; size: NA; V: TRBV6-1; DNA: TGTGCCAGCAGTGAAGCGACAGGGGGCTATGGCTACACCTTC; CDR3: CASSEATGGYGYTF
D: TRBD1; J: TRBJ2-7; length: 15; size: few; V: TRBV27; DNA: TGTGCCAGCAGTTTTCCCCCCGCGACAGGGGGAGAGCAGTACTTC; CDR3: CASSFPPATGGEQYF